The T cell receptor (beta chain) under discussion was sequenced for a study of T cell repertoires in cytomegalovirus infection. Study details: Public signatures in TCR beta pointed to CMV infection and matching HLA type.

Study-level findings and limits: Adding up the frequency of public TCR beta families identified people who carried CMV plus the relevant HLA. CMV-specific HLA-C-restricted TCR beta clonotypes dominated the ex vivo response.

In germline, CDR1 is KGHDR, CDR2 SFDVKD. The CDR3 sequence is 16 residues long. Deletions cut 1 base from V and 6 bases from J, with 14 bases between. MiXCR, applied by TCRdb to the reads, yields one record per CDR3 protein. The repertoire holds a few hundred thousand distinct CDR3 sequences, with 15% to 20% as singletons. In regard to this clonotype: Its antigen is currently unknown.

The sample taken for sequencing was CD8+ T cells from PBMCs. The receptor's source is a human donor in good health (CMV status not recorded). Some clones in this sample may be carry-over from other donors' samples. The chain has TRBV24-1 and TRBJ2-2, with D unresolved. For the CDR3, the DNA is TGTGCCACCAGTGATTTTGTCATAGGAACGGCCGGGGAGCTGTTTTTT. Protein: CATSDFVIGTAGELFF.